The 14 T cell receptor beta chains below come from one sample, sequenced in a study of read filtering for tumor transcriptome and immune sequencing (dated by TCRdb to the early 2020s). Sequencing relied on an Illumina HiSeq 4000. TCR libraries were built from about 420 ng RNA with the Immunoverse kit, using molecular barcoded adaptors covering alpha/delta and beta/gamma chains. The public reads were quality trimmed at Q25 with fastp and then assembled into clones with MiXCR by TCRdb, keeping productive beta chains. Every CDR3 protein is listed once, alongside the most common genes and DNA of its rows. Present in this sample are about 86,000 distinct CDR3 sequences, around an eighth of which were seen just once. The leading ten clones occupy more than 12% of the sample. The sequenced sample was a population of CD138-negative cells sorted from bone marrow. Per the publication, the cell subset or site label means: bone marrow mononuclear cells depleted of CD138+ plasma/myeloma cells by negative magnetic selection. Receptors were obtained from a donor at least 40 years old with multiple myeloma.

The sample holds many counts of this clonotype. The DNA of the CDR3 is TGTGCCATCAAGGTGGCGGGAGCGGGGAATGAGCAGTTCTTC. Its protein is CAIKVAGAGNEQFF. The V gene is TRBV10-3, the J gene TRBJ2-1, with 7 bases identical to TRBD2. This CDR3 is 14 amino acids long. Per germline, CDR1 ENHRY and CDR2 SYGVKD. J lost 7 bases, V lost 7 bases, and 10 bases had no gene match.

Remarks on this clonotype: The CDR3 carries no conserved terminal phenylalanine or tryptophan, so it likely arises from a read error. The chain recombines TRBV11-2 with TRBJ1-5; D is uncertain. This CDR3 region has 15 residues. Germline values: CDR1 SGHAT, CDR2 FQNNGV. V lost 4 bases, J lost 6 bases, and 16 bases lay in between. The CDR3: CASSSPPHSSQPQHL. The CDR3 DNA sequence: TGTGCCAGCAGCTCCCCCCCACACTCCAGTCAGCCCCAGCATCTT.

This clonotype was observed at least ten times. This chain joins TRBV10-3 and TRBJ1-1, with TRBD1 identical over 8 bases. CDR1 ENHRY and CDR2 SYGVKD come from the germline V gene. Unmatched junction bases numbered 4, after V lost 7 bases and J lost 0 bases. This CDR3 spans 14 amino acids. The CDR3 loop reads CAITGGSMNTEAFF. Here the CDR3 DNA reads TGTGCCATCACAGGGGGCTCGATGAACACTGAAGCTTTCTTT.

This clonotype was observed many times. The V gene is TRBV2, the J gene TRBJ2-7, with 10 bases identical to TRBD2. Germline trimming cut 4 bases from V and 4 bases from J; bases unmatched to any gene: 4. The CDR3 is 14 amino acids. Germline V lookup: CDR1 SNHLY, CDR2 FYNNEI. CDR3 nucleotides: TGTGCCAGCAGTGGAGGTAGCGGGAGGTACGAGCAGTACTTC. Translated: CASSGGSGRYEQYF.

This clonotype was recorded many times. This chain links TRBV4-1 with TRBJ1-1; D is perhaps TRBD1 (6 bases). The CDR3 has 15 amino acids. The V and J ends lost 6 bases and 0 bases respectively, with 14 bases between them. Germline CDR1 reads MGHRA; CDR2 reads YSYEKL. The CDR3: CASREGGGLNTEAFF. In DNA, the CDR3 is TGCGCCAGCAGGGAGGGGGGTGGCCTGAACACTGAAGCTTTCTTT.

On this clonotype itself: The CDR3 does not close with the conserved phenylalanine or tryptophan, likely indicating a read error. The chain has TRBV7-9 and TRBJ1-5; maybe TRBD1 (6 bases). The length of the CDR3 is 14 residues. The V end was cut by 3 bases, the J end by 5 bases, with 11 bases between. CDR1 SEHNR and CDR2 FQNEAQ come from the germline V gene (reference sequence). The CDR3 reads CASSFTGRDQPQHP. For the CDR3, the DNA is TGTGCCAGCAGCTTCACAGGGCGCGATCAGCCCCAGCATCCT.

The chain links TRBV19 to TRBJ2-3, with D possibly matching TRBD2 (5 bases). Per the germline V gene, CDR1 is LNHDA and CDR2 is SQIVND (reference sequence). Trimming pared 1 base from V and 4 bases from J, leaving 9 bases between. This CDR3 comprises 14 residues. CDR3 residues: CASSIVGSSDTQYF. CDR3 coding DNA: TGTGCCAGTAGTATAGTAGGGAGTTCAGATACGCAGTATTTT.

This clonotype has just a few counts. V gene TRBV20-1 combines with J gene TRBJ2-5, with 8 positions matching TRBD2. The V gene's germline CDR1 is DFQATT and CDR2 SNEGSKA (reference sequence). J lost 7 bases, V lost 0 bases, and 7 bases had no gene match. This CDR3 has 14 amino acids. The CDR3 region is CSARDSGGVGTQYF. DNA for the CDR3: TGCAGTGCTAGAGATTCGGGGGGGGTAGGGACCCAGTACTTC.

A remark on this clonotype: It may be a read error: a sequence one base away is much more abundant. V gene TRBV25-1 combines with J gene TRBJ2-5, with 8 bases lining up with TRBD1. Germline V gene lookup returns CDR1 MGHDK and CDR2 SYGVNS. CDR3 length: 16 residues. The CDR3 here is CASAPTQQGGQEAQYF. The CDR3 nucleotides read TGTGCCAGCGCCCCGACCCAACAGGGGGGACAAGAGGCCCAGTACTTC.

This clonotype was seen many times. The chain links TRBV20-1 to TRBJ2-3; the match to TRBD2 covers 10 bases. J was trimmed by 5 bases and V by 0 bases; bases with no gene match: 5. Germline CDR1 reads DFQATT; CDR2 reads SNEGSKA (reference sequence). The CDR3 sequence is 15 residues long. The CDR3 sequence: CSARDASGSGDTQYF. The CDR3 nucleotides read TGCAGTGCTAGAGACGCTAGCGGGAGTGGAGATACGCAGTATTTT.

This clonotype was observed a handful of times. This sequence joins TRBV19 and TRBJ2-1; D remains ambiguous. V was clipped by 3 bases and J by 4 bases, with 13 bases between them. CDR1 is LNHDA, CDR2 SQIVND, per germline (reference sequence). The CDR3 loop spans 15 amino acids. The chain's CDR3 is CASSMVEILYNEQFF. The CDR3 DNA reads TGTGCCAGTAGTATGGTGGAAATACTATACAATGAGCAGTTCTTC.

This clonotype has at least ten counts. The chain links TRBV24-1 to TRBJ2-7; no definite D call. The V gene lost 5 bases and the J gene lost 3 bases, with 10 bases spanning the gap. The CDR3 consists of 13 residues. Per germline, CDR1 KGHDR and CDR2 SFDVKD. The CDR3: CATSGAESYEQYF. DNA of the CDR3: TGTGCCACCAGTGGGGCGGAGAGCTACGAGCAGTACTTC.

This clonotype was seen at least ten times. This chain connects TRBV5-1 to TRBJ2-3, with D possibly being TRBD1 (6 bases). The CDR3 covers 15 residues. In germline, CDR1 is SGHRS, CDR2 YFSETQ. Trimming pared 4 bases from V and 1 base from J, leaving 13 bases between. DNA of the CDR3: TGCGCCAGCAGCAGGCAGACAGGTGGCACAGATACGCAGTATTTT. The encoded protein is CASSRQTGGTDTQYF.

This clonotype was recorded many times. J is TRBJ2-2 and V is TRBV28, with TRBD1 identical over 7 bases. Germline lookup yields CDR1 MDHEN and CDR2 SYDVKM. V lost 5 bases, J lost 0 bases, and 3 bases stayed unmatched. The CDR3 has 15 residues. Written as DNA, the CDR3 is TGTGCCAGCAGTGCTCAGGGGGCGAACACCGGGGAGCTGTTTTTT. This gives the protein CASSAQGANTGELFF.